Included here is one TCR beta chain sequence, with context. Its target is not known. The CDR3 consists of 15 residues. Germline V lookup: CDR1 PRHDT, CDR2 FYEKMQ (reference sequence). Trimming removed 6 bases from V and 6 bases from J; junction bases left unmatched: 8. It was roughly 190 ng DNA, approximately 28,000 T cell genomes, that sorted-subset replicate PCRs used. The protocol was immunoSEQ multiplex PCR, while the TCRdb copy is restricted to in-frame clones and leaves out a portion. The sample yields around 510,000 clones, more than 95% seen once. These data originate in a study of shared clonotypes between healthy human individuals. Study-wide results and caveats: Clonotype sharing across several donors was observed for around 5% of naive CD4 clonotypes. Estimated richness was generally greater in naive than memory subsets.

Into CD45RA+ naive and CD45RA-negative memory subsets, the CD4+ cells were split. The sequenced material came from naive CD4+ T cells sorted from blood. Regarding subset: CD45RA+ positively selected. The origin of this receptor is a woman aged 25 to 39 in good health. This sequence joins TRBV13 and TRBJ1-6; 7 bases line up with TRBD1. The CDR3 bases are TGTGCCAGCAGTTCGACAGGGTCCCCTAATTCACCCCTCCACTTT. Translation gives CASSSTGSPNSPLHF.